The sequence of this T cell receptor (beta chain) was determined in a study of graft-versus-host responses after intestinal transplantation. For the study at large: Recipients got multivisceral, liver-intestinal, or isolated intestinal transplants. The whole recipient group had anti-thymocyte globulin induction followed by tacrolimus and steroids for 2 to 3 years.

Plated together were about 200,000 CFSE-labeled responder cells and about 200,000 irradiated, violet-dye-labeled stimulator cells. CFSE-low proliferating responders, CD3+CD4+ and CD3+CD8+, were sorted post-reaction. The CDR3 runs 18 residues. Trimming pared 3 bases from V and 1 base from J, leaving 18 bases between. Germline-derived CDR1 and CDR2 are MGHRA and YSYEKL. The repertoire was sequenced with immunoSEQ multiplex PCR; TCRdb's copy has only in-frame clones and lacks some. The data show more than 15,000 clones, 38% seen once. This receptor was obtained from a human patient who received an intestinal transplant. The material sequenced was alloreactive CD8+ T cells from a mixed lymphocyte reaction culture, taken before intestinal transplant. Subset denoted: CFSE-low proliferating T cells sorted from roughly six-day pre-transplant mixed lymphocyte reaction (GvH or HvG direction). The V call is TRBV4-1, the J call TRBJ2-2; D remains unclear. The CDR3 is CASSQGYGLRLNTGELFF. The DNA for the CDR3 is TGCGCCAGCAGCCAGGGGTATGGTCTGAGACTGAACACCGGGGAGCTGTTTTTT.